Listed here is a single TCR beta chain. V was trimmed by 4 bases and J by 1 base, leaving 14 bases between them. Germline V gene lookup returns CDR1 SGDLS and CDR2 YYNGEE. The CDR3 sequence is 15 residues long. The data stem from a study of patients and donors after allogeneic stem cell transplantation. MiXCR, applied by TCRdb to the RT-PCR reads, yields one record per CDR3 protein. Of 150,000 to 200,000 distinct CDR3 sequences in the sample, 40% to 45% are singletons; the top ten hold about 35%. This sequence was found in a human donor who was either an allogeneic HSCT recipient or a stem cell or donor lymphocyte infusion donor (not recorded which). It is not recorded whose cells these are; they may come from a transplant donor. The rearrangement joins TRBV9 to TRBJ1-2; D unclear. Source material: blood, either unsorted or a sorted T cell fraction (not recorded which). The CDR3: CASSPGSGSNYGYTF. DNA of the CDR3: TGTGCCAGCAGCCCCGGGTCCGGCAGTAACTATGGCTACACCTTC.